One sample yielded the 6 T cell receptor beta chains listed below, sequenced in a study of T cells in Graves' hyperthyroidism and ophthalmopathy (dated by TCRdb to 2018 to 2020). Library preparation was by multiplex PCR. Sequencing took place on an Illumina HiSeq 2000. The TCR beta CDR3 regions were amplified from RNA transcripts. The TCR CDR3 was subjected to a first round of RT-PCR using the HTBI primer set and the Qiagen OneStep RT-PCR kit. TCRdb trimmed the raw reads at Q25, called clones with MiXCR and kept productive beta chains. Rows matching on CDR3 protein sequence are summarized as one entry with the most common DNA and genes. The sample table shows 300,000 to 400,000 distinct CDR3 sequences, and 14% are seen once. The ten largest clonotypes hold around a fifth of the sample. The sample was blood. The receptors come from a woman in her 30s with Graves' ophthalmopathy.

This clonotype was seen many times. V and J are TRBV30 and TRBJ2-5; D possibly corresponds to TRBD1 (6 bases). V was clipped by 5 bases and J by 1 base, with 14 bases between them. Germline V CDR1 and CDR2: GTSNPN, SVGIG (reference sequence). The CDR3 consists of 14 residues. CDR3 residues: CAWDSGTIQETQYF. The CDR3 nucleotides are TGTGCCTGGGACTCCGGGACAATCCAAGAGACCCAGTACTTC.

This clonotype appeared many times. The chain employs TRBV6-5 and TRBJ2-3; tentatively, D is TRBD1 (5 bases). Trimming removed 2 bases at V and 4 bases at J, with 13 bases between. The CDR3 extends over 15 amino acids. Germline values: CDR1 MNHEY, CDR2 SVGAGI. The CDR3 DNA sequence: TGTGCCAGCAGTTACGGGGCAGGGAAGGCAGATACGCAGTATTTT. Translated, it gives CASSYGAGKADTQYF.

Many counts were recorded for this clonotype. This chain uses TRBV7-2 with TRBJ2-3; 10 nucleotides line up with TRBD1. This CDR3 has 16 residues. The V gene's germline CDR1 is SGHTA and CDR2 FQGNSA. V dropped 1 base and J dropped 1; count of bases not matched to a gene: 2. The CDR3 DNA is TGTGCCAGCAGCTTAGTAGGACAGGGGGGCACAGATACGCAGTATTTT. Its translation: CASSLVGQGGTDTQYF.

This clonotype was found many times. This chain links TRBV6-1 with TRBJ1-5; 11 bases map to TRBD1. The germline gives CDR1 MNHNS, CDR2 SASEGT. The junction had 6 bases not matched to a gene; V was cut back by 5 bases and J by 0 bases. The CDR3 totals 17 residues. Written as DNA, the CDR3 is TGTGCCAGCAGTACCGGACAGGGGGCATATAGCAATCAGCCCCAGCATTTT. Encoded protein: CASSTGQGAYSNQPQHF.

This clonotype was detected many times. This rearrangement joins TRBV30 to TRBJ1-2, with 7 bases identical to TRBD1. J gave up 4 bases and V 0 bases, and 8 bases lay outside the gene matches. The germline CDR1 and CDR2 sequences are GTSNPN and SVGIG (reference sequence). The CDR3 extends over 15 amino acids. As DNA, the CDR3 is TGTGCCTGGAGTGTAGGGGACAGCGCGTTCTATGGCTACACCTTC. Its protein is CAWSVGDSAFYGYTF.

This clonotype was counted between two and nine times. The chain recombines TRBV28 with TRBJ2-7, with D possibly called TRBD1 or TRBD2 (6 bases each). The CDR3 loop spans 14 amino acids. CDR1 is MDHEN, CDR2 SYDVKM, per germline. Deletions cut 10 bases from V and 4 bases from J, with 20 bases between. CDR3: CATNRGLQAYEQYF. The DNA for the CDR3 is TGTGCCACAAACCGGGGGCTCCAGGCGTACGAGCAGTACTTC.